This T cell receptor (beta chain) was sequenced for a study of control samples from healthy donors and cancer patients. This table comes from immunoSEQ multiplex PCR, and its TCRdb copy is limited to in-frame clones, with some not included. The data show about 160,000 clones, 85% to 90% seen once. The TCR originated in a man aged 30-40 years in good health. The sequencing input was blood.

CDR3 residues: CASSSDRGGEKLFF. In DNA form, the CDR3 reads TGCGCCAGCAGCTCCGACAGGGGTGGGGAAAAACTGTTTTTT. V usage is TRBV5-1 and J usage is TRBJ1-4, with 8 bases identical to TRBD1. V was pared by 3 bases and J by 8 bases, with 6 bases of the junction left unmatched. This CDR3 has 14 residues. Germline-derived CDR1 and CDR2 are SGHRS and YFSETQ.